This TCR beta chain is drawn from a study of cytomegalovirus exposure and HLA in healthy donors. The study, taken as a whole, reports: Judged likely to be a sequencing artifact was a cluster of highly shared sequence variants.

Per the germline V gene, CDR1 is SGHVS and CDR2 is FQNEAQ. The V gene lost 10 bases and the J gene lost 0 bases, with 19 bases spanning the gap. CDR3 length: 15 residues. PCR was performed using 60 Vbeta and 13 Jbeta primers. The data were produced by immunoSEQ multiplex PCR, yet TCRdb's version contains in-frame clones alone and is incomplete. The sample lists around 200,000 clones, around 89% seen once, with roughly 0.99% in the top ten. In the case of this clone: Its antigen is currently unknown.

All donors participated as healthy donors of bone marrow. This TCR was recovered from a woman between 18 and 29 years old in good health and CMV-seronegative. The sample was PBMCs. This sequence joins TRBV7-8 and TRBJ2-7; possible D gene TRBD1, 6 bases. CDR3 DNA: TGTGCCACCGTCAGTAACCGGGACACCTCCTACGAGCAGTACTTC. Protein product: CATVSNRDTSYEQYF.